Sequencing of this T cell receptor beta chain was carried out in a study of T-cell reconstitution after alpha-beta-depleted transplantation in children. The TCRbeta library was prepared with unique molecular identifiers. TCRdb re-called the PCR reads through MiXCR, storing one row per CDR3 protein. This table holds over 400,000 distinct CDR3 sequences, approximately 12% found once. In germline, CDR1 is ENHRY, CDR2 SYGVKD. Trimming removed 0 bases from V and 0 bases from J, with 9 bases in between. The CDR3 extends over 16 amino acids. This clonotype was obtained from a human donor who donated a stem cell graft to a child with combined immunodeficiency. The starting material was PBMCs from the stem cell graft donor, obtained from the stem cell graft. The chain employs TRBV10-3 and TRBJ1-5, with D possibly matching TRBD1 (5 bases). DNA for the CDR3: TGTGCCATCAGTGAGTCGGCAGGGCGTAGCAATCAGCCCCAGCATTTT. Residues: CAISESAGRSNQPQHF.